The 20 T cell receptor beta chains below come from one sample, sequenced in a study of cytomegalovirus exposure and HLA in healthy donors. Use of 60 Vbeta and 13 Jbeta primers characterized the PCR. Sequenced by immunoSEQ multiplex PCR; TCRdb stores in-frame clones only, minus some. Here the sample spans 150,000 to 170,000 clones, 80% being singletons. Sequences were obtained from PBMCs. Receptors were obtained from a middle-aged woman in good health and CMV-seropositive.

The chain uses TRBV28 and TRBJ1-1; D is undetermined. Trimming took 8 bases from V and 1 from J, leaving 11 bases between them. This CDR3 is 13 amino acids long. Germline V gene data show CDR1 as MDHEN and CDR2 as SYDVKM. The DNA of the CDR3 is TGTGCCAGCCTAACCTACGGGAACACTGAAGCTTTCTTT. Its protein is CASLTYGNTEAFF.

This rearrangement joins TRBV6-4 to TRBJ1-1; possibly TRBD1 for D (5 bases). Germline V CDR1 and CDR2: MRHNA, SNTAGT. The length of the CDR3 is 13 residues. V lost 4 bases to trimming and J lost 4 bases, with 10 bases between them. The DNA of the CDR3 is TGTGCCAGCAGTGTTGCTCAGGGCACTGAAGCTTTCTTT. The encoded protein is CASSVAQGTEAFF.

CDR3: CSVARAGAAGELFF. CDR3 DNA: TGCAGCGTCGCACGAGCGGGAGCGGCCGGGGAGCTGTTTTTT. V and J are TRBV29-1 and TRBJ2-2, with 8 positions matching TRBD2. Germline V CDR1 and CDR2: SQVTM, ANQGSEA. V was clipped by 6 bases and J by 6 bases; unmatched bases: 9. The CDR3 has 14 residues.

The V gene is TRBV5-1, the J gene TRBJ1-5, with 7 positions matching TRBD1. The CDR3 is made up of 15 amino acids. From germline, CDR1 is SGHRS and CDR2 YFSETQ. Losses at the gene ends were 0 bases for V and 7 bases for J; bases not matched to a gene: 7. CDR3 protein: CASSLDDRVRQPQHF. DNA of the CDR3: TGCGCCAGCAGCTTGGATGACAGGGTCAGACAGCCCCAGCATTTT.

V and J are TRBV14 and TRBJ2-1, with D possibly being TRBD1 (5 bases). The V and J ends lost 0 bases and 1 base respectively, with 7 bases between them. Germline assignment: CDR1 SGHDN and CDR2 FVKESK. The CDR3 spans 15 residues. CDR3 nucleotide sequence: TGTGCCAGCAGCCAAGAGGCAGGGTCCTACAATGAGCAGTTCTTC. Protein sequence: CASSQEAGSYNEQFF.

The CDR3 DNA reads TGTGCCAGCAGCGGATCGACTAGCGGCCACAATGAGCAGTTCTTC. It translates to CASSGSTSGHNEQFF. The chain recombines TRBV27 with TRBJ2-1; 9 bases line up with TRBD2. Germline CDR1 is MNHEY and CDR2 is SMNVEV (reference sequence). This CDR3 region has 15 residues. Trimming removed 6 bases from V and 5 bases from J; junction bases left unmatched: 8.

CDR3 coding DNA: TGCGCCAGCAGCTTGGAGGGACTAGCGGGAGGGAAGTCCTACAATGAGCAGTTCTTC. It yields the protein CASSLEGLAGGKSYNEQFF. The genes are TRBV5-1 and TRBJ2-1; 16 bases match TRBD2. V lost 0 bases, J lost 1 base, and 4 bases stayed unmatched. Germline CDR1 and CDR2: SGHRS and YFSETQ. This CDR3 comprises 19 residues. The entire variable domain, with the rest obtained from reference TRBV5-1 and TRBJ2-1, is as follows: KAGVTQTPRYLIKTRGQQVTLSCSPISGHRSVSWYQQTPGQGLQFLFEYFSETQRNKGNFPGRFSGRQFSNSRSEMNVSTLELGDSALYLCASSLEGLAGGKSYNEQFFGPGTRLTVL.

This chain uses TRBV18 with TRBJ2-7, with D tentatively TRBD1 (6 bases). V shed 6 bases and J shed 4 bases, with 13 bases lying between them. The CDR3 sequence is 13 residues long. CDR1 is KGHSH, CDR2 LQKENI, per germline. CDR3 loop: CASSPGTRYEQYF. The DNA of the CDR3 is TGTGCCAGCTCCCCCGGGACAAGGTACGAGCAGTACTTC.

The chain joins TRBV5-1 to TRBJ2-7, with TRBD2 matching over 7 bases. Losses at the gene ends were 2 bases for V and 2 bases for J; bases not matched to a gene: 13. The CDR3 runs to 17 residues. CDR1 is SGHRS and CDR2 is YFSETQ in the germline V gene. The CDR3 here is CASSLVPGGERAYEQYF. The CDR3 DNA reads TGCGCCAGCAGCTTAGTTCCGGGAGGAGAGAGAGCCTACGAGCAGTACTTC.

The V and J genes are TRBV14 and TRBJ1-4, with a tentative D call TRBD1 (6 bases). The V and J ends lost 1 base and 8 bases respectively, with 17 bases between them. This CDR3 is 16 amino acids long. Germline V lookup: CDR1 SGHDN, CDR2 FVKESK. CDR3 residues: CASSQGYQGPSEKLFF. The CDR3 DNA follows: TGTGCCAGCAGCCAAGGTTATCAGGGGCCGAGCGAAAAACTGTTTTTT.

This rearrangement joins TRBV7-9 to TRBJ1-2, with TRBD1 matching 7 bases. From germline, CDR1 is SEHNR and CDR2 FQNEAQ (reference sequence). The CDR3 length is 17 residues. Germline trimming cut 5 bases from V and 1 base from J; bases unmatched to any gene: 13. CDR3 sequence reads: CASSRPLRTGINYGYTF. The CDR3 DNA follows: TGTGCCAGCAGCCGTCCCCTAAGGACAGGAATTAACTATGGCTACACCTTC. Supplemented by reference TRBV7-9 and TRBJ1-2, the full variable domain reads DTGVSQNPRHKITKRGQNVTFRCDPISEHNRLYWYRQTLGQGPEFLTYFQNEAQLEKSRLLSDRFSAERPKGSFSTLEIQRTEQGDSAMYLCASSRPLRTGINYGYTFGSGTRLTVV.

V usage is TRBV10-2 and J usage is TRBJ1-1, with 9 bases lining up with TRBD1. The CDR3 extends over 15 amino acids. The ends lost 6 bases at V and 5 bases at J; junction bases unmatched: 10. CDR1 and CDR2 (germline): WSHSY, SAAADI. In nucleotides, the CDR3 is TGCGCCAGCAGCATGGGACAGGGAATTGGAACTGAAGCTTTCTTT. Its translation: CASSMGQGIGTEAFF.

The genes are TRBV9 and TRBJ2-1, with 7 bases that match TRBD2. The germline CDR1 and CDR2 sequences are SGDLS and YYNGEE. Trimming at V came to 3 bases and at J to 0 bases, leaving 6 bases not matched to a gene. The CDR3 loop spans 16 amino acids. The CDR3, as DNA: TGTGCCAGCAGCGGGATAGCGGGCAGCTCCTACAATGAGCAGTTCTTC. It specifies CASSGIAGSSYNEQFF. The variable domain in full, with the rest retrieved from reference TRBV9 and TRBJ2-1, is DSGVTQTPKHLITATGQRVTLRCSPRSGDLSVYWYQQSLDQGLQFLIQYYNGEERAKGNILERFSAQQFPDLHSELNLSSLELGDSALYFCASSGIAGSSYNEQFFGPGTRLTVL.

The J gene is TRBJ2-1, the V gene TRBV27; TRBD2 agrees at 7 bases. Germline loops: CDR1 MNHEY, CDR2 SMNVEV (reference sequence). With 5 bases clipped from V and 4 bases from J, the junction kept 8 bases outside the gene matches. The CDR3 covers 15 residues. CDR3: CASSPDSGDYNEQFF. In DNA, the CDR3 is TGTGCCAGCAGTCCCGACAGCGGGGATTACAATGAGCAGTTCTTC.

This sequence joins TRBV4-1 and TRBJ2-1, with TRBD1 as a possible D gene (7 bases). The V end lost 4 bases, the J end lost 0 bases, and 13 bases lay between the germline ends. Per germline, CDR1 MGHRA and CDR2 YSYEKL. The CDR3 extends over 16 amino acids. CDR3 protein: CASSPLQGGSYNEQFF. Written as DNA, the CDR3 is TGCGCCAGCAGCCCACTTCAGGGGGGCTCCTACAATGAGCAGTTCTTC.

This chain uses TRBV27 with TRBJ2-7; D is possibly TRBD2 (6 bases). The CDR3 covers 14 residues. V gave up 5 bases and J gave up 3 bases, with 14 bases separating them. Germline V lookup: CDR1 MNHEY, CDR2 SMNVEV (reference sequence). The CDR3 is CASSVLGGNYEQYF. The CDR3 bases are TGTGCCAGCAGTGTCCTCGGAGGGAACTACGAGCAGTACTTC.

This CDR3 is CASSLVSGQGANYGYTF. The CDR3 DNA sequence: TGTGCCAGCAGCTTAGTTTCTGGACAGGGGGCTAACTATGGCTACACCTTC. The chain links TRBV7-8 to TRBJ1-2, with 10 bases that match TRBD1. After removal of 1 base from V and 0 bases from J, the junction contained 5 bases not matched to a gene. The CDR3 has 17 residues. Germline values: CDR1 SGHVS, CDR2 FQNEAQ.

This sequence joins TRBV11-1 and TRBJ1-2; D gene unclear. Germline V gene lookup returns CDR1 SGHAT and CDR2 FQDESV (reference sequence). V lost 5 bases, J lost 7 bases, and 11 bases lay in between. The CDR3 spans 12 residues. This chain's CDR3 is CASSPPSSGYTF. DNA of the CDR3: TGTGCCAGCAGCCCCCCTTCTAGTGGCTACACCTTC.

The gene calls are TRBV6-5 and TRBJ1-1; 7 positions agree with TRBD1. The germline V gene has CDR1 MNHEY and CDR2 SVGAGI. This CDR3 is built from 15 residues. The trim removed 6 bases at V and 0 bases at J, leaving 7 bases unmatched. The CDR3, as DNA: TGTGCCAGCAGCCAGACAGGGACTTTGAACACTGAAGCTTTCTTT. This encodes CASSQTGTLNTEAFF.

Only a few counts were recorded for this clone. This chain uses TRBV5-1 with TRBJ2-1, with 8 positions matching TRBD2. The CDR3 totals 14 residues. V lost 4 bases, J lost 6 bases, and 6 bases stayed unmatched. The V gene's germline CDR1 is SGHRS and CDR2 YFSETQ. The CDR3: CASSLAGTSNEQFF. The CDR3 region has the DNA TGCGCCAGCAGCCTGGCAGGGACTAGCAATGAGCAGTTCTTC.